This TCR beta chain was identified in a study of T cells after yellow fever vaccination. Template switching with 5'RACE generated the TCR cDNA and added a universal primer site and UMIs. TCRdb redid the calling of the 5' RACE reads with MiXCR, one entry per CDR3 protein. The sample consists of some 160,000 distinct CDR3 sequences, about a tenth of them appearing once. This CDR3 region has 16 residues. Germline loops: CDR1 DFQATT, CDR2 SNEGSKA (reference sequence). Losses at the gene ends were 5 bases for V and 0 bases for J; bases not matched to a gene: 7. This clonotype was picked up a small number of times. Its antigen is still unknown. Findings and caveats of the study: Only a small proportion of the clonotypes turned up in both the CD4 and the CD8 compartments, likely arising from convergent recombination. Clones from primary vaccination mostly reappeared after the booster (96% CD4, about 85% CD8). It was a weaker secondary response, yet one that peaked faster, at day 5 versus 15.

The chain combines TRBV20-1 with TRBJ2-1; 10 bases agree with TRBD2. This specimen was CD8+ T cells sorted from PBMCs, taken 45 days after the yellow fever booster vaccination. This TCR derives from a man younger than 35 who received the YFV17D yellow fever vaccine. This CDR3 reads CSACTSGDSSYNEQFF. The CDR3 DNA reads as TGCAGTGCTTGTACTAGCGGGGATAGCTCCTACAATGAGCAGTTCTTC.